The sequence of this T cell receptor (beta chain) was determined in a study of cytomegalovirus exposure and HLA in healthy donors. Remarks on this clone: What it recognizes is unknown.

Losses at the gene ends were 8 bases for V and 7 bases for J; bases not matched to a gene: 17. Germline CDR1 and CDR2: MNHNY and SVGAGI (reference sequence). The CDR3 length is 15 residues. The PCR had 60 Vbeta and 13 Jbeta primers. Profiled with immunoSEQ multiplex PCR; TCRdb holds only in-frame clones, not every one. This sample has 150,000 or so clones, with nearly 80% found just once. Regarding the study as a whole: TCR beta sequences reportedly predicted most subjects' HLA-A and HLA-B alleles accurately. Later work showed greater clonal expansion in HLA-associated TCR beta chains than in equally common others. CMV serostatus stood as the only immune exposure information on hand.

The sequence derives from a woman between 35 and 50 years old in good health and CMV-seronegative. Sequenced sample: PBMCs. The chain recombines TRBV6-6 with TRBJ2-7; 7 bases fit TRBD2. CDR3: CASFEGSGTLGEQYF. The CDR3 nucleotides read TGTGCCAGCTTCGAAGGGAGCGGGACCTTGGGGGAGCAGTACTTC.